The present T cell receptor beta chain was sequenced within a study of shared clonotypes between healthy human individuals. Sorted-subset replicate PCR reactions contained 200 ng DNA, corresponding to tens of thousands of T cell genomes. Profiled with immunoSEQ multiplex PCR; TCRdb holds only in-frame clones, not every one. The sample comprises under 850,000 clones, 72% of which are singletons, and roughly 1.8% rests with the top ten. The CDR3 extends over 13 amino acids. V trimming: 7 bases; J trimming: 6 bases; junction bases outside the gene matches: 7. CDR1 is MNHNY and CDR2 is SVGAGI in the germline V gene (reference sequence).

The J gene is TRBJ1-2, the V gene TRBV6-6, with 8 bases matching TRBD1. The TCR originated in a woman in her thirties in good health. The source material was memory CD4+ T cells sorted from blood. Subset indicated: CD45RA-negative fraction. The CDR3 protein is CASNDRGVHGYTF. The CDR3 bases are TGTGCCAGCAATGACAGGGGTGTTCATGGCTACACCTTC.